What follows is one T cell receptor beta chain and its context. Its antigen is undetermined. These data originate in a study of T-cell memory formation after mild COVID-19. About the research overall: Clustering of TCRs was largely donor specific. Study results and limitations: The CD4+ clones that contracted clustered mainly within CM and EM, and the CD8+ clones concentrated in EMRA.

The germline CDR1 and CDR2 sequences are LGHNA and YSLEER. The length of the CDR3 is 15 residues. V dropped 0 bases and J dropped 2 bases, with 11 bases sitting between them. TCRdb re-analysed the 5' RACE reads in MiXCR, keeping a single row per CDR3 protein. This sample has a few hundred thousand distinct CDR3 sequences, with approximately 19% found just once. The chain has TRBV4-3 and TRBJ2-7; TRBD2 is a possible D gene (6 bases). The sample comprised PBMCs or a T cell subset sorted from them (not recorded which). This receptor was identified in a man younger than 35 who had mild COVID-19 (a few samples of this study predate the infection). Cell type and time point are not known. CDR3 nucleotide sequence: TGCGCCAGCAGCCAAGATCGGCGGGACCCCTACGAGCAGTACTTC. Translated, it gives CASSQDRRDPYEQYF.